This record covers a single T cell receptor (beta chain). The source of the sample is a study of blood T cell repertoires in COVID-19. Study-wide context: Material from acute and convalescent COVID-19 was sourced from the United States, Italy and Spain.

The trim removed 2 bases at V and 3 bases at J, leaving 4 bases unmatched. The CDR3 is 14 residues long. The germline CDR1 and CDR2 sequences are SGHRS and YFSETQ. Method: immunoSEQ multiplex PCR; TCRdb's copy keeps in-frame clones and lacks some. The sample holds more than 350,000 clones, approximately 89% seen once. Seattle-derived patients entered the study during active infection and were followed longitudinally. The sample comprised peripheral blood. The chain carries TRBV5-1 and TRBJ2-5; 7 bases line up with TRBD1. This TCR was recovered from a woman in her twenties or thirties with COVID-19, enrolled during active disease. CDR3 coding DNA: TGCGCCAGCAGCTTAGGACAGGCAGAAGAGACCCAGTACTTC. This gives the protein CASSLGQAEETQYF. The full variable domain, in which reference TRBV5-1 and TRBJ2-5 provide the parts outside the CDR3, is KAGVTQTPRYLIKTRGQQVTLSCSPISGHRSVSWYQQTPGQGLQFLFEYFSETQRNKGNFPGRFSGRQFSNSRSEMNVSTLELGDSALYLCASSLGQAEETQYFGPGTRLLVL.